The 21 T cell receptor beta chains listed next were all sequenced from one sample in a study of blood T cell repertoires in COVID-19. Produced via immunoSEQ multiplex PCR; TCRdb's table is partial and in-frame only. This table holds hundreds of thousands of clones, more than 75% found once. The sequenced material came from peripheral blood. Source of these receptors: a man aged 70-80 years with acute or convalescent COVID-19.

Remarks on this clone: Other DNA sequences within the sample encode an identical CDR3. J is TRBJ2-7 and V is TRBV4-2; no clear D gene. CDR3 length: 15 residues. Germline values: CDR1 LGHNA, CDR2 YNFKEQ. Trimming removed 0 bases from V and 4 bases from J, with 13 bases in between. The CDR3 bases are TGTGCCAGCAGCCAAGATCCGAGCAGCGCGTACGAGCAGTACTTC. Translated: CASSQDPSSAYEQYF.

The rearrangement links TRBV7-2 to TRBJ2-3; no firm D call. Trimming took 5 bases from V and 5 from J, leaving 8 bases between them. Germline assignment: CDR1 SGHTA and CDR2 FQGNSA. The CDR3 has 12 amino acids. The CDR3 region has the DNA TGTGCCAGCAGCCGGTTCAAAGATACGCAGTATTTT. Translation gives CASSRFKDTQYF.

The rearrangement joins TRBV7-9 to TRBJ1-2; a weak D match, TRBD1 (5 bases). The germline gives CDR1 SEHNR, CDR2 FQNEAQ (reference sequence). This CDR3 is built from 13 residues. Trimming took 4 bases from V and 6 from J, leaving 12 bases between them. As DNA, the CDR3 is TGTGCCAGCAGCTCAAGGGGCGGAGATGGCTACACCTTC. Residues: CASSSRGGDGYTF.

The rearrangement links TRBV25-1 to TRBJ2-1, with 13 bases matching TRBD2. The CDR3 runs 16 residues. The V and J ends lost 2 bases and 9 bases, in that order; junction bases with no gene match: 7. Germline V gene data show CDR1 as MGHDK and CDR2 as SYGVNS. CDR3 region: CASSEAGLAGMGEQFF. CDR3 coding DNA: TGTGCCAGCAGTGAAGCGGGACTAGCGGGAATGGGTGAGCAGTTCTTC.

The sample holds one count of this clone. This chain uses TRBV6-6 with TRBJ2-3, with 7 bases that match TRBD2. Germline CDR1 is MNHNY and CDR2 is SVGAGI (reference sequence). This CDR3 contains 14 residues. The V segment lost 6 bases and the J segment 3 bases; nucleotides outside the gene matches: 6. The CDR3 reads CASRASGLTDTQYF. The CDR3 DNA reads as TGTGCCAGCAGGGCTAGCGGACTGACAGATACGCAGTATTTT.

This chain uses TRBV24-1 with TRBJ2-3; TRBD1 matches 7 bases. CDR1 and CDR2 from the germline V gene are KGHDR and SFDVKD. The ends lost 3 bases at V and 0 bases at J; junction bases unmatched: 5. This CDR3 is 16 amino acids long. CDR3 sequence: CATSDAGTVSTDTQYF. The CDR3 nucleotides read TGTGCCACCAGTGATGCCGGGACAGTAAGCACAGATACGCAGTATTTT.

The chain links TRBV18 to TRBJ2-1, with D maybe TRBD2 (6 bases). V gave up 2 bases and J gave up 7 bases, with 9 bases separating them. The CDR3 has 13 amino acids. The germline gives CDR1 KGHSH, CDR2 LQKENI. The CDR3 reads CASSPAGPNEQFF. The CDR3 region has the DNA TGTGCCAGCTCACCAGCGGGGCCGAATGAGCAGTTCTTC.

The V call is TRBV7-9, the J call TRBJ1-6; TRBD1 matches at 8 bases. Per the germline V gene, CDR1 is SEHNR and CDR2 is FQNEAQ (reference sequence). V lost 5 bases and J lost 7; bases outside the gene matches: 4. The length of the CDR3 is 14 residues. DNA of the CDR3: TGTGCCAGCAGCCCCGACAGGGGCAATTCACCCCTCCACTTT. Translating gives CASSPDRGNSPLHF.

The chain recombines TRBV5-1 with TRBJ2-3, with 12 bases lining up with TRBD2. The germline V gene has CDR1 SGHRS and CDR2 YFSETQ. The ends lost 4 bases at V and 4 bases at J; junction bases unmatched: 13. The CDR3 is made up of 18 amino acids. In DNA form, the CDR3 reads TGCGCCAGCAGCCGCACTAGCGGGAGGACTCTGGGGGCAGATACGCAGTATTTT. Protein sequence: CASSRTSGRTLGADTQYF.

This clone was seen more than once but under ten times. Other DNA sequences in the sample encode the same CDR3. V is TRBV5-1 and J is TRBJ2-7; 8 bases are a match to TRBD1. The germline V gene encodes CDR1 SGHRS and CDR2 YFSETQ. With 3 bases clipped from V and 5 bases from J, the junction kept 4 bases outside the gene matches. This CDR3 contains 13 residues. DNA of the CDR3: TGCGCCAGCAGCTCCCAGGGGGCGAACGAGCAGTACTTC. Translating it yields CASSSQGANEQYF.

This chain joins TRBV4-1 and TRBJ1-4, with 8 bases that match TRBD1. Looked up from germline, CDR1 is MGHRA and CDR2 is YSYEKL. V shed 0 bases and J 6 bases; nucleotides not matched to a gene: 12. This CDR3 region has 18 residues. CDR3: CASSQDPQGASIDEKLFF. In DNA form, the CDR3 reads TGCGCCAGCAGCCAAGATCCGCAGGGGGCTTCTATTGATGAAAAACTGTTTTTT.

The CDR3 DNA sequence: TGTGCCAGCAGCTTGAGAAACGAAGATACGCAGTATTTT. Protein product: CASSLRNEDTQYF. The chain couples TRBV11-3 to TRBJ2-3; D ambiguous. The V and J ends lost 3 bases and 5 bases respectively, with 9 bases between them. CDR3 length: 13 residues. CDR1 is SGHNT and CDR2 is YENEEA in the germline V gene. Combining the CDR3 with reference TRBV11-3 and TRBJ2-3 gives the whole variable domain EAGVVQSPRYKIIEKKQPVAFWCNPISGHNTLYWYLQNLGQGPELLIRYENEEAVDDSQLPKDRFSAERLKGVDSTLKIQPAELGDSAVYLCASSLRNEDTQYFGPGTRLTVL.

The genes are TRBV6-1 and TRBJ1-2, with TRBD1 matching 8 bases. V trimming: 2 bases; J trimming: 13 bases; junction bases outside the gene matches: 9. The CDR3 contains 13 residues. Germline CDR1 is MNHNS and CDR2 is SASEGT. The CDR3 region is CASSEHRGTPSTF. The CDR3 DNA is TGTGCCAGCAGTGAACACAGGGGGACGCCATCCACCTTC.

The chain couples TRBV29-1 to TRBJ2-1; 8 positions match TRBD1. CDR1 SQVTM and CDR2 ANQGSEA come from the germline V gene. V shed 4 bases and J 9 bases; nucleotides not matched to a gene: 17. The CDR3 runs to 16 residues. CDR3 region: CSVAPWTGKGRGEQFF. CDR3 in DNA: TGCAGCGTTGCCCCCTGGACAGGGAAAGGGCGAGGTGAGCAGTTCTTC.

This clone occurred a few times. The rearrangement links TRBV19 to TRBJ2-7, with 7 bases that match TRBD2. Trimming removed 3 bases from V and 2 bases from J; junction bases left unmatched: 4. The CDR3 is made up of 14 amino acids. The germline V gene has CDR1 LNHDA and CDR2 SQIVND (reference sequence). CDR3: CASSMGGFTYEQYF. CDR3 DNA: TGTGCCAGTAGTATGGGGGGGTTCACCTACGAGCAGTACTTC.

This chain joins TRBV18 and TRBJ2-7; 15 bases align to TRBD2. J gave up 6 bases and V 5 bases, and 5 bases lay outside the gene matches. Germline CDR1 reads KGHSH; CDR2 reads LQKENI. This CDR3 region has 15 residues. For the CDR3, the DNA is TGTGCCAGCTCATCAGGACTAGCGGGGGGGCTCGAGCAGTACTTC. Its protein product is CASSSGLAGGLEQYF.

The J gene is TRBJ2-7, the V gene TRBV10-3; the D is unclear. CDR1 is ENHRY and CDR2 is SYGVKD in the germline V gene. The CDR3 spans 18 residues. V gave up 0 bases and J gave up 0 bases, with 18 bases separating them. The CDR3 reads CAISESNSSPKSSYEQYF. CDR3 bases: TGTGCCATCAGTGAGTCGAATAGCTCGCCGAAGAGCTCCTACGAGCAGTACTTC.

V usage is TRBV11-3 and J usage is TRBJ2-1; a possible D gene is TRBD1 (6 bases). The CDR3 has 17 residues. Trimming took 1 base from V and 3 from J, leaving 16 bases between them. Germline lookup yields CDR1 SGHNT and CDR2 YENEEA. The CDR3 nucleotides read TGTGCCAGCAGCTTAGGGGGAGCCAGGGGCGTCTACAATGAGCAGTTCTTC. As protein: CASSLGGARGVYNEQFF.

V is TRBV9 and J is TRBJ2-7; 7 bases align to TRBD2. The CDR3 is made up of 15 amino acids. The germline V gene encodes CDR1 SGDLS and CDR2 YYNGEE. V shed 0 bases, J shed 3 bases, and the junction held 6 bases outside the gene matches. This CDR3 is CASSVDAGAGYEQYF. The CDR3 region has the DNA TGTGCCAGCAGCGTAGACGCGGGAGCGGGCTACGAGCAGTACTTC.

This clone appeared once. V and J are TRBV6-5 and TRBJ1-2; TRBD1 might be the D (6 bases). The CDR3 loop spans 13 amino acids. Looked up from germline, CDR1 is MNHEY and CDR2 is SVGAGI. V was shortened by 6 bases and J by 3 bases, with 11 bases between the two germline ends. The CDR3 region has the DNA TGTGCCAGCAGGGTCTCAGGGGACTATGGCTACACCTTC. Its translation: CASRVSGDYGYTF.

The CDR3 loop reads CASSPTGLSYEQYF. The DNA of the CDR3 is TGTGCCAGCTCACCGACAGGACTCTCCTACGAGCAGTACTTC. J is TRBJ2-7 and V is TRBV18, with D tentatively TRBD1 (6 bases). Deletions cut 3 bases from V and 0 bases from J, with 9 bases between. Germline CDR1 and CDR2: KGHSH and LQKENI. The CDR3 spans 14 residues.